This entry is about one T cell receptor (beta chain). TCR beta libraries were built with iRepertoire HTBI primers and Arm-PCR of CDR3 regions. TCRdb processed the multiplex PCR reads anew with MiXCR; each CDR3 protein has one entry. This sample yields roughly 350,000 distinct CDR3 sequences, of which over 15% are seen a single time; around 27% belongs to the top ten. The time point denotes: newly diagnosed GD, antithyroid drugs for less than 3 months. Generation of the TCR library employed RNA extracted from PBMCs. The sample comes from a study of regulatory T cells in long-lasting Graves disease. V lost 3 bases, J lost 3 bases, and 13 bases lay in between. Germline V gene data show CDR1 as SGHTS and CDR2 as YDEGEE. The length of the CDR3 is 15 residues. Another study also made use of these data, one on T cells in Graves' hyperthyroidism and ophthalmopathy.

The source was peripheral blood mononuclear cells (PBMCs), collected at new diagnosis, from a patient treated with antithyroid drugs. This clonotype originated in a man aged 35 to 55 with Graves disease. The chain joins TRBV5-8 to TRBJ2-1, with D tentatively TRBD2 (6 bases). CDR3 sequence (DNA): TGTGCCAGCAGCTCGGGGGTTGGCCGCTACAATGAGCAGTTCTTC. Protein product: CASSSGVGRYNEQFF. Based on the CDR3 plus reference TRBV5-8 and TRBJ2-1, the full variable domain is EAGVTQSPTHLIKTRGQQATLRCSPISGHTSVYWYQQALGLGLQFLLWYDEGEERNRGNFPPRFSGRQFPNYSSELNVNALELEDSALYLCASSSGVGRYNEQFFGPGTRLTVL.